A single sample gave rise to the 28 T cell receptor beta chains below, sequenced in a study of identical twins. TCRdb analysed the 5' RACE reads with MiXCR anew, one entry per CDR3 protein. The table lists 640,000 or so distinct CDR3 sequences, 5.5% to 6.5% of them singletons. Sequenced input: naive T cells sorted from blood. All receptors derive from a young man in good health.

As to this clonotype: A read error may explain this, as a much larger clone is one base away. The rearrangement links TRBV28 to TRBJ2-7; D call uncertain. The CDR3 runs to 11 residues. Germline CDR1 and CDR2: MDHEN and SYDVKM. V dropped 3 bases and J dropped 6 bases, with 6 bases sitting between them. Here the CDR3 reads CASSFSSEQYF. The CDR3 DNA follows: TGTGCCAGCAGTTTCAGCTCCGAGCAGTACTTC. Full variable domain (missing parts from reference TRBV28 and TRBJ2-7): DVKVTQSSRYLVKRTGEKVFLECVQDMDHENMFWYRQDPGLGLRLIYFSYDVKMKEKGDIPEGYSVSREKKERFSLILESASTNQTSMYLCASSFSSEQYFGPGTRLTVT.

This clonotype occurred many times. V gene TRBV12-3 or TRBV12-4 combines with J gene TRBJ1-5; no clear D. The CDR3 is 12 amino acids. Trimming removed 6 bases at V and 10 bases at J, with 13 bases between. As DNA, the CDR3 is TGTGCCAGCAGCCGGCCCTCTCGTCCCCAGCATTTT. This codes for CASSRPSRPQHF.

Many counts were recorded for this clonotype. The chain's CDR3 is CASSLGDSYRQETQYF. The CDR3, as DNA: TGCGCCAGCAGCTTGGGGGACAGTTACCGCCAAGAGACCCAGTACTTC. The chain combines TRBV5-1 with TRBJ2-5; TRBD1 matches at 7 bases. The CDR3 has 16 residues. Germline V gene lookup returns CDR1 SGHRS and CDR2 YFSETQ. The V and J ends lost 0 bases and 1 base, in that order; junction bases with no gene match: 6. Full variable domain (outside the CDR3, taken from reference TRBV5-1 and TRBJ2-5): KAGVTQTPRYLIKTRGQQVTLSCSPISGHRSVSWYQQTPGQGLQFLFEYFSETQRNKGNFPGRFSGRQFSNSRSEMNVSTLELGDSALYLCASSLGDSYRQETQYFGPGTRLLVL.

The CDR3: CASSGGGSWYGYTF. CDR3 in DNA: TGTGCCAGCAGTGGGGGGGGCTCTTGGTATGGCTACACCTTC. The genes are TRBV12-3 or TRBV12-4 and TRBJ1-2; D possibly corresponds to TRBD1 (6 bases). Trimming left V 5 bases short and J 5 bases short, with 15 bases between. The CDR3 is 14 residues long.

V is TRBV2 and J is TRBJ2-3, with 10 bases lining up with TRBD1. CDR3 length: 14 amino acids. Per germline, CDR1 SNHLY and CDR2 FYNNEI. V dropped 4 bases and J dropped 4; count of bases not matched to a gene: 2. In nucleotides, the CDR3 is TGTGCCAGCAGTGGGGACAGGGGCGCAGATACGCAGTATTTT. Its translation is CASSGDRGADTQYF. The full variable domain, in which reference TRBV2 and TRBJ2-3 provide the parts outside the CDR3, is EPEVTQTPSHQVTQMGQEVILRCVPISNHLYFYWYRQILGQKVEFLVSFYNNEISEKSEIFDDQFSVERPDGSNFTLKIRSTKLEDSAMYFCASSGDRGADTQYFGPGTRLTVL.

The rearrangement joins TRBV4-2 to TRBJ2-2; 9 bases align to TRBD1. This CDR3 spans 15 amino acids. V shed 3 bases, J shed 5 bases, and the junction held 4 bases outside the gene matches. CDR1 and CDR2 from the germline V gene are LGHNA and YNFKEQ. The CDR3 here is CASSQTGGSTGELFF. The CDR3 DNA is TGTGCCAGCAGCCAGACAGGGGGATCAACCGGGGAGCTGTTTTTT.

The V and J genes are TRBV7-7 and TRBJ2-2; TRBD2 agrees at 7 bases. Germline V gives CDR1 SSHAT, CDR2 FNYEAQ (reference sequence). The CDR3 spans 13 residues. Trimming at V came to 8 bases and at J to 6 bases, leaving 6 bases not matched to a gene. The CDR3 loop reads CASRGGDAGELFF. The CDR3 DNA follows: TGTGCCAGCCGCGGGGGTGATGCCGGGGAGCTGTTTTTT.

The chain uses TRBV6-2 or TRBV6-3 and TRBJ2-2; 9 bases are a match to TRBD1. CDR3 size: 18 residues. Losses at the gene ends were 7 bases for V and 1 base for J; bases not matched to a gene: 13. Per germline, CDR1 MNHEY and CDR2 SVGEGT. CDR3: CASTPGQGGFGNTGELFF. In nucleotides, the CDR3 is TGTGCCAGCACCCCGGGACAGGGCGGTTTCGGGAACACCGGGGAGCTGTTTTTT.

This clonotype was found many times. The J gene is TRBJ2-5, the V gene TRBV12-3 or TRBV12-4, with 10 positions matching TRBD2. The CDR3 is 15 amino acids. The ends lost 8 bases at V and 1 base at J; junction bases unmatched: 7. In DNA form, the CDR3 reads TGTGCCAGCCGACTAGCGGGCACTACCCAAGAGACCCAGTACTTC. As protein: CASRLAGTTQETQYF.

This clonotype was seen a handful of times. The CDR3 protein is CASRGTGGGANVLTF. Here the CDR3 DNA reads TGTGCCAGCAGAGGGACAGGGGGGGGGGCCAACGTCCTGACTTTC. This rearrangement joins TRBV27 to TRBJ2-6; 11 bases map to TRBD1. Germline-derived CDR1 and CDR2 are MNHEY and SMNVEV (reference sequence). V lost 6 bases and J lost 4; bases outside the gene matches: 2. The CDR3 is 15 residues long.

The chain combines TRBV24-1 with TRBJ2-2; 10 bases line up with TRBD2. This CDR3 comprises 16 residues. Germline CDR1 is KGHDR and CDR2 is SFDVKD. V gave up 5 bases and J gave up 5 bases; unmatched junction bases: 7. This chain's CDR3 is CATSGPSGSMTGELFF. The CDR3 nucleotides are TGTGCCACCAGTGGACCTAGCGGGAGTATGACCGGGGAGCTGTTTTTT.

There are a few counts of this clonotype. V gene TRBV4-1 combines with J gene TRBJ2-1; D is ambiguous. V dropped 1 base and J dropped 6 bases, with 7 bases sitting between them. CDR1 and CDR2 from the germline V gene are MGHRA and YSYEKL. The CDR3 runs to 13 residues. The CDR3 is CASSQVLPNEQFF. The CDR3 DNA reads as TGCGCCAGCAGCCAAGTTTTACCCAATGAGCAGTTCTTC.

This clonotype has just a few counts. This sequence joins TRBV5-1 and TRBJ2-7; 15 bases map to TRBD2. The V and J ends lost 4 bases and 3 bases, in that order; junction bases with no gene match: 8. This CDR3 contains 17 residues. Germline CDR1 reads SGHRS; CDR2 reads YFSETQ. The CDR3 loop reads CASSPGTSGRKDYEQYF. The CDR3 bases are TGCGCCAGCAGCCCCGGGACTAGCGGGAGGAAGGACTACGAGCAGTACTTC.

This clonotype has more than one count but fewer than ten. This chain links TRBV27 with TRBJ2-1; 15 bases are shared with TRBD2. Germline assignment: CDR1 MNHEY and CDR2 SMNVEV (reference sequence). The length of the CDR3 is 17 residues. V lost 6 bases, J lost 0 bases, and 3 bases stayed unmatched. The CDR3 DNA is TGTGCCAGCAGCGGGACTAGCGGGAGGAGCTCCTACAATGAGCAGTTCTTC. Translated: CASSGTSGRSSYNEQFF.

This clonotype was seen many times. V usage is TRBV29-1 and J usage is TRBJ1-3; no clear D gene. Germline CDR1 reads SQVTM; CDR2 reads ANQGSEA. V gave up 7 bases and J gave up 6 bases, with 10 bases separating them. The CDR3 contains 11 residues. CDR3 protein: CSATVANTIYF. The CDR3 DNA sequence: TGCAGCGCTACAGTGGCAAACACCATATATTTT.

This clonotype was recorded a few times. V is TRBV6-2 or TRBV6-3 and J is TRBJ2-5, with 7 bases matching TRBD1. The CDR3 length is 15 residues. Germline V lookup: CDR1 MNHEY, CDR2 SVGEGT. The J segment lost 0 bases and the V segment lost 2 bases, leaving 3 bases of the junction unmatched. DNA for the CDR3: TGTGCCAGCAGTTACCGGACAGGCTACCAAGAGACCCAGTACTTC. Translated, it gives CASSYRTGYQETQYF.

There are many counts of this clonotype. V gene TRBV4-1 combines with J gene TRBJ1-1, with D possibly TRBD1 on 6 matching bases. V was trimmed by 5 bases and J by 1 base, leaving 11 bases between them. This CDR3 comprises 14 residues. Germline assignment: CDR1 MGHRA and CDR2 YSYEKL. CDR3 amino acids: CASSNPGQNTEAFF. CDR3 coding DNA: TGCGCCAGCAGCAACCCGGGACAGAACACTGAAGCTTTCTTT.

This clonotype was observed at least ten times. The CDR3 coding sequence is TGTGCCAGCAGTCTGAGCGGGCCACCCTACGAGCAGTACTTC. It is translated as CASSLSGPPYEQYF. This chain connects TRBV12-3 or TRBV12-4 to TRBJ2-7, with D possibly being TRBD2 (6 bases). The CDR3 has 14 amino acids. V lost 5 bases and J lost 2, with 13 bases in between.

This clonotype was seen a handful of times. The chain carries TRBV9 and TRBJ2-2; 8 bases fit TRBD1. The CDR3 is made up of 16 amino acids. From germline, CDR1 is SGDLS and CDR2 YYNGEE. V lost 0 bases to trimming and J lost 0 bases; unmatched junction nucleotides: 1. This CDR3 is CASSVGQGSNTGELFF. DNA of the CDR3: TGTGCCAGCAGCGTAGGACAGGGGTCGAACACCGGGGAGCTGTTTTTT.

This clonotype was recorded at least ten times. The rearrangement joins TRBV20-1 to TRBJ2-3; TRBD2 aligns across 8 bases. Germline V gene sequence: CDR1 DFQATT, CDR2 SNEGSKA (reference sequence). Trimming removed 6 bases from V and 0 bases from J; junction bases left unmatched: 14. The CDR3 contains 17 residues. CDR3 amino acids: CSAPRGGRLSSTDTQYF. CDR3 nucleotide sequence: TGCAGTGCCCCGCGGGGCGGGAGGCTTTCTAGCACAGATACGCAGTATTTT.

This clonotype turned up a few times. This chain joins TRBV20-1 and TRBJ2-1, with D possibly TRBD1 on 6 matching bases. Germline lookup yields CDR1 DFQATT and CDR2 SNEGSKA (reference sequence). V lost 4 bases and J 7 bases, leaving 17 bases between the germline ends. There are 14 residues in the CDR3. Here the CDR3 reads CSAIAGAFGNEQFF. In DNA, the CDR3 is TGCAGTGCTATCGCAGGGGCGTTCGGGAATGAGCAGTTCTTC.

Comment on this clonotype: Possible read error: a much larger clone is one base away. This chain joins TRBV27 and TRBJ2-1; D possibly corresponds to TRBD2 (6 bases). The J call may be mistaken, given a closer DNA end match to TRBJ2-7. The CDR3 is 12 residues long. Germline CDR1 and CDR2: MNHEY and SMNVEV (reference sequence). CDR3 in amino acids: CASSRDWNEQYF. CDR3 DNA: TGTGCCAGCAGCCGGGACTGGAATGAGCAGTACTTC.

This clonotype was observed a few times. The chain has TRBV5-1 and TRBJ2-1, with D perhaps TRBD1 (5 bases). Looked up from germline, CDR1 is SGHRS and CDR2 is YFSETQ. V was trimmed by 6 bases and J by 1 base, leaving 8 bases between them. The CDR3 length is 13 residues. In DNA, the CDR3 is TGCGCCAGCAAAGGGGCTTCCTACAATGAGCAGTTCTTC. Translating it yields CASKGASYNEQFF.

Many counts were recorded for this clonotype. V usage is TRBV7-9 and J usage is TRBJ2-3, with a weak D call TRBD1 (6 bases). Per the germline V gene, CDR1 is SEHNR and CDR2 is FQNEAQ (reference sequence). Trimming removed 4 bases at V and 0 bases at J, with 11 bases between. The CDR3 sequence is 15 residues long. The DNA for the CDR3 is TGTGCCAGCAGCTCTCGTAGGGGGAGCACAGATACGCAGTATTTT. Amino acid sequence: CASSSRRGSTDTQYF.

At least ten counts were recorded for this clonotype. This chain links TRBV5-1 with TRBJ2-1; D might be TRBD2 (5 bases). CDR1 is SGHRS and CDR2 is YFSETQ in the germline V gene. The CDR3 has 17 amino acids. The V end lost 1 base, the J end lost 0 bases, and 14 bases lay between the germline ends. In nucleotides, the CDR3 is TGCGCCAGCAGCTTGAACGAGCGGCAGAGCTCCTACAATGAGCAGTTCTTC. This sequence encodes CASSLNERQSSYNEQFF.

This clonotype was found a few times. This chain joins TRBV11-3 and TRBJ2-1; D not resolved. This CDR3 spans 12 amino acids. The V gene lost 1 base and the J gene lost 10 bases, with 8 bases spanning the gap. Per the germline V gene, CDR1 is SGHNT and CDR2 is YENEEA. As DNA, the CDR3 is TGTGCCAGCAGCTTAGTAACTGAGGAGCAGTTCTTC. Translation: CASSLVTEEQFF.

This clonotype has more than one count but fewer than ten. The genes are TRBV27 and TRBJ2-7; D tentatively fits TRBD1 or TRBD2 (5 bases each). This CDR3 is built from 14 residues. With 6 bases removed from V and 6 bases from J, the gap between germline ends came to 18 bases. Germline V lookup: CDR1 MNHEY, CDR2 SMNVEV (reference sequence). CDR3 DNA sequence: TGTGCCAGCAGACCGGGACCAATGTGGGGCGAGCAGTACTTC. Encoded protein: CASRPGPMWGEQYF.

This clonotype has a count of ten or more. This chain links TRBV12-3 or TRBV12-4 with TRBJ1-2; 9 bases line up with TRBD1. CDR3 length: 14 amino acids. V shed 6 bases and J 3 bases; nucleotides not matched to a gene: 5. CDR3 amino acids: CASSRDRADYGYTF. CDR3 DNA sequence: TGTGCCAGCAGCCGGGACAGGGCTGACTATGGCTACACCTTC.